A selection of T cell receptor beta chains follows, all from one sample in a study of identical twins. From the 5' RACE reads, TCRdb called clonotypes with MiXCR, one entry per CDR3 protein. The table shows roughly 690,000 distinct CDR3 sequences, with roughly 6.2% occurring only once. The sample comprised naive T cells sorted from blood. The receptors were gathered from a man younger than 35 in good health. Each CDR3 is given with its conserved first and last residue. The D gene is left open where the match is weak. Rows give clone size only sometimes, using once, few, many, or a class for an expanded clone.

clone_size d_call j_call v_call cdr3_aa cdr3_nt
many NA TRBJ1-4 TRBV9 CASSVEEFGEKLFF TGTGCCAGCAGCGTAGAGGAGTTTGGTGAAAAACTGTTTTTT
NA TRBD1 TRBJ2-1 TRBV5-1 CASRRNRDSTYNEQFF TGCGCCAGCAGGCGCAACCGGGACAGCACCTACAATGAGCAGTTCTTC
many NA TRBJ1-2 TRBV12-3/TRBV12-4 CASSLDSGTAIYGYTF TGTGCCAGCAGTTTAGATTCCGGGACGGCAATATATGGCTACACCTTC
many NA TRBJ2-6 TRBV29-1 CSVFWTVSGANVLTF TGCAGCGTTTTTTGGACAGTGTCTGGGGCCAACGTCCTGACTTTC
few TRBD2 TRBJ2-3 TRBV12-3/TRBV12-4 CASSLVASGRGSTQYF TGTGCCAGCAGTTTAGTCGCTAGCGGGAGGGGGAGTACGCAGTATTTT
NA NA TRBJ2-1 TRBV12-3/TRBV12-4 CASSLDAVTRMGEQFF TGTGCCAGCAGTTTAGACGCCGTTACTAGAATGGGTGAGCAGTTCTTC
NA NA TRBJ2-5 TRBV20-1 CSARGVVEETQYF TGCAGTGCTAGAGGGGTAGTTGAAGAGACCCAGTACTTC
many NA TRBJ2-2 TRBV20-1 CSARETEGGELFF TGCAGTGCTAGAGAGACGGAGGGCGGGGAGCTGTTTTTT
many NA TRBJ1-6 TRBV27 CASSFTVQNSPLHF TGTGCCAGCAGTTTCACAGTCCAGAATTCACCCCTCCACTTT
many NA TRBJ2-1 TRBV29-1 CSVEEGSEQFF TGCAGCGTTGAAGAAGGATCTGAGCAGTTCTTC
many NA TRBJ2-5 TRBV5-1 CASSLNLRETQYF TGCGCCAGCAGCCTAAATTTGCGGGAGACCCAGTACTTC
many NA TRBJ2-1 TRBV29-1 CSGTDYNEQFF TGCAGCGGGACCGACTACAATGAGCAGTTCTTC
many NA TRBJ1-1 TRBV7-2 CASSNIGWGTEAFF TGTGCCAGCAGCAACATAGGCTGGGGCACTGAAGCTTTCTTT
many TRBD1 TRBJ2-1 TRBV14 CASSQDVQGDEFF TGTGCCAGCAGCCAAGACGTTCAGGGGGACGAATTCTTC
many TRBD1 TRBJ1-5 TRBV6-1 CASKQNPGQGERNQPQHF TGTGCCAGCAAACAAAATCCGGGACAGGGGGAGCGAAATCAGCCCCAGCATTTT
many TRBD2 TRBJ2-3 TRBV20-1 CSARETRVAGSTDTQYF TGCAGTGCTAGAGAGACGCGTGTAGCGGGAAGCACAGATACGCAGTATTTT
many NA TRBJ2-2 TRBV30 CAWNLNTGELFF TGTGCCTGGAACCTCAACACCGGGGAGCTGTTTTTT
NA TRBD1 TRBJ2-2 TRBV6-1 CASSRTGGPGELFF TGTGCCAGCAGCCGGACAGGGGGGCCCGGGGAGCTGTTTTTT
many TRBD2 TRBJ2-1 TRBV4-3 CASSQDRASGSSYNEQFF TGCGCCAGCAGCCAAGATCGGGCTAGCGGGAGTTCCTACAATGAGCAGTTCTTC
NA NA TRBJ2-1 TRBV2 CASSERRLRENEQFF TGTGCCAGCAGTGAGAGGAGACTCAGGGAGAATGAGCAGTTCTTC
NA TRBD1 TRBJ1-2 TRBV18 CASSPQTEQGAYGYTF TGTGCCAGCTCACCACAAACAGAGCAGGGGGCGTATGGCTACACCTTC
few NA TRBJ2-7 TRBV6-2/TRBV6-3 CASGGPGAQGYEQYF TGTGCCAGCGGAGGACCCGGGGCGCAGGGCTACGAGCAGTACTTC
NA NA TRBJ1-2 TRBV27 CASSGIPTGFHGYTF TGTGCCAGCAGTGGCATCCCTACAGGGTTCCATGGCTACACCTTC
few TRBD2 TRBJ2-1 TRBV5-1 CASSLASGRGSEQFF TGCGCCAGCAGCTTGGCCAGCGGGAGAGGCAGTGAGCAGTTCTTC
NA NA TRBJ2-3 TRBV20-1 CSASKGRTDTQYF TGCAGTGCTTCGAAGGGGCGCACAGATACGCAGTATTTT
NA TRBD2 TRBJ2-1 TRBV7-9 CASSSGGDNEQFF TGTGCCAGCAGCTCCGGGGGGGACAATGAGCAGTTCTTC
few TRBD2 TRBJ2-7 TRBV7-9 CASSLGLVEDEQYF TGTGCCAGCAGCCTTGGACTAGTTGAGGACGAGCAGTACTTC
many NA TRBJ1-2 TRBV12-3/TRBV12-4 CASSLAQASYGYTF TGTGCCAGCAGTTTAGCGCAGGCCAGCTATGGCTACACCTTC
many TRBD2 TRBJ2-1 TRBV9 CASSPGGKNEQFF TGTGCCAGCAGCCCGGGAGGGAAAAATGAGCAGTTCTTC
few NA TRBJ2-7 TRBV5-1 CASSSGVSEQYF TGCGCCAGCAGCTCGGGAGTTTCCGAGCAGTACTTC
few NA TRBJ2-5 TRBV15 CATSRLTSGDAGETQYF TGTGCCACCAGCAGATTAACATCGGGAGACGCTGGAGAGACCCAGTACTTC
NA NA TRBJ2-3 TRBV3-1 CASSPLAKSTDTQYF TGTGCCAGCAGCCCTCTAGCGAAAAGCACAGATACGCAGTATTTT
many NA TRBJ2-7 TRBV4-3 CASSPQGTDGVLRYEQYF TGCGCCAGCAGCCCCCAGGGGACGGACGGCGTTCTTAGGTACGAGCAGTACTTC
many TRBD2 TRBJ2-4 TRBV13 CASSTGLAGGRKNIQYF TGTGCCAGCAGCACGGGACTAGCGGGAGGAAGGAAAAACATTCAGTACTTC
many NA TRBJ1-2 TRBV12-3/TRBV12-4 CASSDFGRKFYGYTF TGTGCCAGCAGTGATTTCGGCAGGAAGTTTTATGGCTACACCTTC
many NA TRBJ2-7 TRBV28 CASRRTAGVEQYF TGTGCCAGCAGACGGACAGCAGGGGTCGAGCAGTACTTC
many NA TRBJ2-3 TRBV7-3 CASSLTPTGTDTQYF TGTGCCAGCAGCTTAACCCCCACTGGGACAGATACGCAGTATTTT
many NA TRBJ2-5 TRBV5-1 CASRGSQETQYF TGTGCCAGCAGGGGAAGTCAAGAGACCCAGTACTTC
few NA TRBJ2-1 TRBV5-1 CASSPVGARADDEQFF TGCGCCAGCAGCCCCGTGGGGGCGAGGGCTGACGATGAGCAGTTCTTC
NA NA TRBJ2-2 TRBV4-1 CASSQVIAGTGELFF TGCGCCAGCAGCCAAGTTATAGCCGGCACCGGGGAGCTGTTTTTT
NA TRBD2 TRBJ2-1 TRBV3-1 CASSALGGSSYNEQFF TGTGCCAGCAGCGCCCTTGGCGGGAGCTCCTACAATGAGCAGTTCTTC
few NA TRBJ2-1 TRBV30 CAWSGSPLSNEQFF TGTGCCTGGAGCGGGTCTCCACTATCTAATGAGCAGTTCTTC
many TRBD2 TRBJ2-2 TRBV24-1 CATSPTAGGLPNTGELFF TGTGCCACCAGTCCGACAGCGGGAGGACTGCCGAACACCGGGGAGCTGTTTTTT
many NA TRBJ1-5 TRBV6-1 CASSEGQTLNQPQHF TGTGCCAGCAGTGAAGGGCAGACGCTCAATCAGCCCCAGCATTTT
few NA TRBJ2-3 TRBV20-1 CSAPVPLDYTSTDTQYF TGCAGTGCTCCCGTCCCCCTCGACTATACTAGCACAGATACGCAGTATTTT
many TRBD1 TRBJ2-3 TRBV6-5 CASNSGGPTQYF TGTGCCAGCAATTCAGGGGGCCCTACGCAGTATTTT
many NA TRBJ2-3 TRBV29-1 CSLDNLGDTQYF TGCAGCCTCGACAATCTCGGAGATACGCAGTATTTT
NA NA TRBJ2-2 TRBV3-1 CASSQEQIGTGELFF TGTGCCAGCAGCCAAGAACAGATCGGCACCGGGGAGCTGTTTTTT
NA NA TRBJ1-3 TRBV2 CASSVTPRLISGNTIYF TGTGCCAGCAGTGTAACACCGAGGCTTATCTCTGGAAACACCATATATTTT
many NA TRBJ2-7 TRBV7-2 CASSLVGIGGQYF TGTGCCAGCAGCTTAGTCGGTATCGGGGGTCAGTACTTC